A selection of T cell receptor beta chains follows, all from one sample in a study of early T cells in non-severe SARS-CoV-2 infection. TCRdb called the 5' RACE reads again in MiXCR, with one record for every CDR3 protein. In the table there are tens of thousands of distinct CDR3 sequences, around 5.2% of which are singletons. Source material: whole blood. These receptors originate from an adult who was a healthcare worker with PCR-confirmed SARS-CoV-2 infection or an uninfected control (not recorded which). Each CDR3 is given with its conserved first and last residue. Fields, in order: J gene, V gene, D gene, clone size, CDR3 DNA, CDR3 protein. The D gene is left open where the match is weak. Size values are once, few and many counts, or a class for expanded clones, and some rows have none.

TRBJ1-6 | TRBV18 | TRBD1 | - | TGTGCCAGCTCACCAGACAGGGTTAAACCCCTCCACTTT | CASSPDRVKPLHF
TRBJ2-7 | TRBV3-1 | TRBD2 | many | TGTGCCAGCAGCCGAGGGACTAGCGGGACATACGAGCAGTACTTC | CASSRGTSGTYEQYF
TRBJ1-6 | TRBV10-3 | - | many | TGTGCCATCAGTGACGACCAGGGTGGCAATTCACCCCTCCACTTT | CAISDDQGGNSPLHF
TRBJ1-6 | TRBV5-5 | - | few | TGTGCCAGCAGCTTGGACTGGAGCTCCTATAATTCACCCCTCCACTTT | CASSLDWSSYNSPLHF
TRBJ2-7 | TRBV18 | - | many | TGTGCCAGCTCACCACGGTGGGAGGATTTAGAGCAGTACTTC | CASSPRWEDLEQYF
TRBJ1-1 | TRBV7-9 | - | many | TGTGCCAGCAAACCCGCGGCCAGTCTTGAAGCTTTCTTT | CASKPAASLEAFF
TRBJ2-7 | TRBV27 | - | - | TGTGCCACCCAGAGAGGGGGGCTGAGTGAGCAGTACTTC | CATQRGGLSEQYF
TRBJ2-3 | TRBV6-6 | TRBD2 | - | TGTGCCAGCGGACTAGCGGGGAGCACAGATACGCAGTATTTT | CASGLAGSTDTQYF
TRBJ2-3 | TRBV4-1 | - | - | TGCGCCAGCAGCCAAGATCCCCCAGGGGCAATCACAGATACGCAGTATTTT | CASSQDPPGAITDTQYF
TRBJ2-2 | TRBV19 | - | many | TGTGCCAGTAGTATAGATATACGTCTGTGGGGGCTCGGCACCGGGGAGCTGTTTTTT | CASSIDIRLWGLGTGELFF
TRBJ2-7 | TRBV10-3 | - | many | TGTGCCATCAGTGAGTCGATGACTAGAAGCTCCTACGAGCAGTACTTC | CAISESMTRSSYEQYF
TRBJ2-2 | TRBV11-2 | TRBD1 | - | TGTGCCAGCAGCTTAGAAAGGGGACAGGACAACACCGGGGAGCTGTTTTTT | CASSLERGQDNTGELFF
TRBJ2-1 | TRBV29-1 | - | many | TGCAGCGTGGAACGACTGGACCGGGAGCAGTTCTTC | CSVERLDREQFF
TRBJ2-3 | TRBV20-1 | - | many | TGCAGTGCCCTACGCGTGGATACGCAGTATTTT | CSALRVDTQYF
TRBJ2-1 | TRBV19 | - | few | TGTGCCAGTCAAAGCTCCTACAATGAGCAGTTCTTC | CASQSSYNEQFF
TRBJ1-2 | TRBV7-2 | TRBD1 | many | TGTGCCAGCAGCTTAGAGGGACAGGGCAATGGCTACACCTTC | CASSLEGQGNGYTF
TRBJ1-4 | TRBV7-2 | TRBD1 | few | TGTGCCAGCAGCCTAGGACAGGGGGATCTAAGTAATGAAAAACTGTTTTTT | CASSLGQGDLSNEKLFF
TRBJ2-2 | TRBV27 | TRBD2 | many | TGTGCCAGCAGACAGACTAGCGGGGGGGCCGGCACCGGGGAGCTGTTTTTT | CASRQTSGGAGTGELFF
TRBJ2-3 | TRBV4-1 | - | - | TGCGCCAGCAGCCAAGTGAGAGGCCTCCCTCTTGATACGCAGTATTTT | CASSQVRGLPLDTQYF
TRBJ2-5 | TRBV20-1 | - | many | TGCAGTGCTAGAACAGATTCTCCGGAGACCCAGTACTTC | CSARTDSPETQYF
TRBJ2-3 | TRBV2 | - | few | TGTGCCAGCAGTGAAGCGAATTGGGGCGCGAACACAGATACGCAGTATTTT | CASSEANWGANTDTQYF
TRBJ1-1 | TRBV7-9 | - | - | TGTGCCAGCAGCTTATTCGTGACTGAAGCTTTCTTT | CASSLFVTEAFF